This T cell receptor (beta chain) was obtained from a study of T cells after yellow fever vaccination. At the level of the study: The authors prepared low-cell-number fractions using SMART-Seq v4 Ultra Low Input. Study observations and caveats: The CD4 and CD8 compartments had a small share of their clonotypes in common. Most clones from primary vaccination resurfaced after the booster (under 97% CD4, around 90% CD8).

A universal primer site and UMIs were added as TCR cDNA was made by 5'RACE template switching. TCRdb redid the calling of the 5' RACE reads with MiXCR, one entry per CDR3 protein. The sample lists hundreds of thousands of distinct CDR3 sequences; 7.5% to 9% were seen once. This clonotype was detected many times. Antigen: not known. The CDR3 extends over 16 amino acids. V lost 0 bases, J lost 1 base, and 1 base stayed unmatched. Germline V gene data show CDR1 as SGHTA and CDR2 as FQGNSA. The origin of this receptor is a man aged 18 to 35 who received the YFV17D yellow fever vaccine. The sample in question was CD4+ T cells sorted from PBMCs, obtained 5 days after the yellow fever booster vaccination. V is TRBV7-2 and J is TRBJ2-5, with 11 bases matching TRBD2. CDR3 sequence reads: CASSLASGGAQETQYF. The CDR3 region has the DNA TGTGCCAGCAGCTTAGCTAGCGGGGGGGCCCAAGAGACCCAGTACTTC.